This T cell receptor (beta chain) appears in the sequencing data of a study of cytomegalovirus exposure and HLA in healthy donors. As for this clone: Antigen: not known.

With V trimmed by 0 bases and J by 3 bases, 0 bases remained unmatched. This CDR3 region has 14 residues. Germline assignment: CDR1 SGHVS and CDR2 FNYEAQ. Findings and caveats of the study: Despite most TCR sequences being rare, some public TCRs occurred in many donors. Clusters of TCRs from the first cohort tended to co-occur in the roughly 120 validation repertoires (as a later analysis found).

The approximately 120-subject validation cohort, separate from the roughly 670-subject first cohort, included the donors. Profiling relied on immunoSEQ multiplex PCR, and the TCRdb table lists in-frame clones only, not all of them. In the table there are about 280,000 clones, more than 75% of which are singletons. The sequenced material came from PBMCs. The chain uses TRBV7-6 and TRBJ2-3, with TRBD2 matching 7 bases. The clonotype comes from a woman younger than 35 in good health and CMV-seronegative. CDR3 sequence reads: CASSLAGGTDTQYF. The CDR3 coding sequence is TGTGCCAGCAGCTTAGCGGGGGGGACAGATACGCAGTATTTT.